The rows below give T cell receptor beta chains drawn from one sample of a study of cytomegalovirus exposure and HLA in healthy donors. Method: immunoSEQ multiplex PCR; TCRdb's copy keeps in-frame clones and lacks some. The sample gives 65,000 to 85,000 clones, 9.5% to 13% of which show up once; roughly 22% is in the top ten. The sequenced material came from PBMCs. The source of these receptors is a man in his 60s in good health and CMV-seropositive. Each CDR3 is given with its conserved first and last residue. The D gene is left open where the match is weak.

j_call d_call v_call cdr3_aa
TRBJ2-3 TRBD2 TRBV7-3 CASSLTRAGGQDTQYF
TRBJ2-5 NA TRBV6-5 CASSRGAETQYF
TRBJ1-2 NA TRBV9 CASSVGPGEAVGYTF
TRBJ1-1 TRBD1 TRBV18 CASSLGGQVAEAFF
TRBJ2-2 NA TRBV2 CASSESETGTATGELFF
NA TRBD2 TRBV29-1 CSVASREGYEQYF
TRBJ2-1 TRBD2 TRBV5-1 CASSLILSGGGGSYNEQFF
TRBJ1-1 NA TRBV2 CASKRTIAEDTEAFF
TRBJ2-5 TRBD1 TRBV2 CASSVGQGRETQYF
TRBJ2-7 TRBD2 TRBV7-9 CASSLGTSNEQYF
NA TRBD1 TRBV5-4 CASSPPDRGYEQYF
TRBJ2-2 NA TRBV7-9 CASRAGRTNTGELFF
TRBJ2-1 NA TRBV30 CAWSGAGNNEQFF
TRBJ2-1 NA TRBV29-1 CSVDEGRTYNEQFF
TRBJ2-2 NA TRBV5-1 CASSTGLSEYTGELFF
TRBJ2-7 TRBD2 TRBV5-1 CASSLGIIVRREHKIFSYEQYF
TRBJ2-7 TRBD1 TRBV5-8 CASSLDTGGGLEQYF
TRBJ2-1 NA TRBV9 CASSVDAGAYNEQFF
TRBJ1-5 NA TRBV5-3 CARSFHCRAYQPQHF
TRBJ1-3 NA TRBV29-1 CSVSPGSPGISGNTIYF
TRBJ1-5 NA TRBV5-5 CASSLGGGSTQAQHF
TRBJ1-2 NA TRBV30 CAWSVRAGVGYTF
TRBJ2-3 TRBD2 TRBV27 CASSPLLAGGRAGDTQYF
TRBJ2-3 NA TRBV6-5 CASSPQTRAAQYF
TRBJ2-1 NA TRBV28 CAIRRSYNEQFF
TRBJ2-5 NA TRBV5-1 CASSPREWETQYF
TRBJ2-1 TRBD2 TRBV9 CASSGRGGEQFF
TRBJ2-2 TRBD2 TRBV5-4 CASRSGTSGSLPGELFF
TRBJ1-1 TRBD1 TRBV7-8 CASSGTGAGEAFF
TRBJ1-2 TRBD1 TRBV28 CASSLKGGPNYGYTF
TRBJ2-3 NA TRBV9 CASSTRLVPVVPTDTQYF
TRBJ2-7 NA TRBV27 CASSLSPSAHEQYF
TRBJ1-1 NA TRBV4-1 CASSFGQGAKTEAFF
TRBJ2-3 TRBD1 TRBV11-2 CASSLSGTGMTDTQYF
TRBJ2-5 NA TRBV28 CASSGGSEETQYF
TRBJ2-3 NA TRBV30 CAWSLGVDTQYF
TRBJ2-5 NA TRBV6-5 CASRPHEAGTQYF
TRBJ2-3 TRBD2 TRBV29-1 CSGRTSVDTQYF
TRBJ1-1 TRBD1 TRBV28 CATQGGNTEAFF
TRBJ2-7 TRBD1 TRBV6-1 CASSDPGTGLKYEQYF
TRBJ1-6 NA TRBV6-5 CATWTGAGSPLHF
TRBJ1-1 NA TRBV30 CAWTGEGGNTEAFF
TRBJ2-1 TRBD2 TRBV6-6 CASRGLAGGLYNEQFF
TRBJ1-5 NA TRBV28 CASRWGGDVQPQHF
TRBJ1-4 NA TRBV19 CASGRQRNEKLFF
TRBJ2-3 NA TRBV5-4 CASSPGARAPGTDTQYF
TRBJ1-2 TRBD1 TRBV10-3 CAISEGTGLAKDGYTF